Below, one T cell receptor (beta chain) is given with its context. Its antigen is unknown. V trimming: 10 bases; J trimming: 8 bases; junction bases outside the gene matches: 7. The CDR3 consists of 11 residues. Germline assignment: CDR1 MNHEY and CDR2 SVGAGI. This sample is drawn from a study of T cell responses to AZD1222 COVID-19 vaccine. TCRdb keeps only in-frame clones here, not all; method: immunoSEQ multiplex PCR. The table has under 200,000 clones, roughly 90% seen once. Study outcomes and limitations: There were vaccine-associated CD4 TCRs across spike, dominant at 160-218 and 743-854. The study reported that nearly half of spike-specific TCRs target unmutated variant regions. It should be noted that donors were predominantly white British and more often female, and clonal diversity was possibly underestimated.

The sequence was collected from an adult who received the AZD1222 COVID-19 vaccine. V is TRBV6-5 and J is TRBJ1-2; 7 bases map to TRBD1. The sequences come from peripheral blood, collected 28 days after the second AZD1222 dose. The DNA for the CDR3 is TGTGCCACCCAACAGGGGCGAGGCTACACCTTC. This encodes CATQQGRGYTF.